This is a list of T cell receptor beta chains from one sample in a study of PD-1 blockade in classical Hodgkin lymphoma. Data came from immunoSEQ multiplex PCR; TCRdb stores just in-frame clones and leaves some out. The sample lists about 93,000 clones, 78% occurring once. The starting material was peripheral blood mononuclear cells (PBMCs), obtained before the fourth cycle of nivolumab. These receptors all stem from a human donor with classical Hodgkin lymphoma. Both conserved end residues are part of each CDR3. Clone size is not always given. Where it is, it says once, few, many or a class for expanded clones.

clone size: -
V gene: TRBV9
CDR3 protein: CASSVISGLGEQFF

clone size: -
V gene: TRBV19
CDR3 protein: CASSIGQGIYEQYF

clone size: once
V gene: TRBV5-6
CDR3 protein: CASSLTSGGDGNTIYF

clone size: -
V gene: TRBV25-1
CDR3 protein: CASSPPSEKLFF

clone size: -
V gene: TRBV6-4
CDR3 protein: CASSDWSSNQPQHF

clone size: few
V gene: TRBV7-8
CDR3 protein: CASSLAEWNTGELFF

clone size: -
V gene: TRBV28
CDR3 protein: CASGDPGVYGYTF

clone size: -
V gene: TRBV6-5
CDR3 protein: CASSYGWASTDTQYF

clone size: -
V gene: TRBV5-1
CDR3 protein: CASSFRVGNTEAFF

clone size: -
V gene: TRBV6-5
CDR3 protein: CASSRESYEQYF

clone size: few
V gene: TRBV2
CDR3 protein: CASSVEGGGETQYF

clone size: -
V gene: TRBV30
CDR3 protein: CAWSVSRNQPQHF

clone size: -
V gene: TRBV27
CDR3 protein: CASSSRRGAGGSYEQYF

clone size: -
V gene: TRBV7-9
CDR3 protein: CASSLQTSGRASAGELFF

clone size: -
V gene: TRBV6-1
CDR3 protein: CASSARQGRRGTEAFF

clone size: -
V gene: TRBV10-3
CDR3 protein: CAISGADLYGYTF

clone size: -
V gene: TRBV7-3
CDR3 protein: CASSLDRAGNSPLHF

clone size: -
V gene: TRBV28
CDR3 protein: CASSLRPGGGTYEQYF

clone size: -
V gene: TRBV13
CDR3 protein: CASSEQTNTEAFF

clone size: -
V gene: TRBV7-6
CDR3 protein: CASSLAGTERYEQYF

clone size: few
V gene: TRBV5-4
CDR3 protein: CASSLDRGGYNEQFF

clone size: -
V gene: TRBV7-2
CDR3 protein: CASSLLAGGWETQYF

clone size: -
V gene: TRBV7-3
CDR3 protein: CASSLQNEQFF

clone size: -
V gene: TRBV4-3
CDR3 protein: CASSPTAFRSSYEQYF

clone size: once
V gene: TRBV28
CDR3 protein: CASSFRGYGYTF

clone size: -
V gene: TRBV2
CDR3 protein: CASSVGVLYGVEQFF

clone size: -
V gene: TRBV4-1
CDR3 protein: CASSQAPPTSGRAYEQFF

clone size: -
V gene: TRBV5-1
CDR3 protein: CASSLALGAGYTF

clone size: -
V gene: TRBV7-6
CDR3 protein: CASSLGPGSYEQYF

clone size: -
V gene: TRBV6-4
CDR3 protein: CASRLSAGGSSYNEQFF

clone size: -
V gene: TRBV5-4
CDR3 protein: CASSSPTGGISGNTIYF

clone size: -
V gene: TRBV30
CDR3 protein: CAWSPGLAGLNEQFF

clone size: -
V gene: TRBV19
CDR3 protein: CASSRAGTDSYYEKLFF

clone size: once
V gene: TRBV27
CDR3 protein: CASSPLRGRGNTEAFF

clone size: -
V gene: TRBV13
CDR3 protein: CAQWDEQYF

clone size: -
V gene: TRBV7-9
CDR3 protein: CASSPSRDRSNEKLFF

clone size: -
V gene: TRBV7-2
CDR3 protein: CASSLVPTDTQYF

clone size: -
V gene: TRBV10-3
CDR3 protein: CAISGTWEGLNTEAFF

clone size: -
V gene: TRBV7-9
CDR3 protein: CASRPGLGEGGKSDYGYTF

clone size: -
V gene: TRBV25-1
CDR3 protein: CASSEFRDTRGGEQFF

clone size: few
V gene: TRBV2
CDR3 protein: CASINHRYNSPLHF

clone size: few
V gene: TRBV11-3
CDR3 protein: CASSLDRTGEQFF

clone size: -
V gene: TRBV5-5
CDR3 protein: CASSLLRQTSYEQYF

clone size: once
V gene: TRBV5-8
CDR3 protein: CASPPTVNYGYTF

clone size: -
V gene: TRBV5-1
CDR3 protein: CASSLEWIDPNQPQHF

clone size: -
V gene: TRBV11-1
CDR3 protein: CASSLGLSGTEQYF

clone size: many
V gene: TRBV4-3
CDR3 protein: CASSQGREESYEQYF

clone size: -
V gene: TRBV7-9
CDR3 protein: CASSPGTSGSEQYF

clone size: -
V gene: TRBV5-1
CDR3 protein: CASSLGQGSTEAFF

clone size: -
V gene: TRBV14
CDR3 protein: CASSPNRDTEAFF

clone size: -
V gene: TRBV6-5
CDR3 protein: CASSYSVANQPQHF

clone size: -
V gene: TRBV6-4
CDR3 protein: CASSDEVNTEAFF

clone size: -
V gene: TRBV7-3
CDR3 protein: CASSLLPGAASGNIQYF

clone size: -
V gene: TRBV4-3
CDR3 protein: CASSQEQGIAYEQYF

clone size: -
V gene: TRBV9
CDR3 protein: CASSAGTESAYQPQHF

clone size: -
V gene: TRBV7-7
CDR3 protein: CASSKRSGAETQYF

clone size: once
V gene: TRBV5-6
CDR3 protein: CASSLRGTNQPQHF